This T cell receptor beta chain was sequenced during a study of early T cells in non-severe SARS-CoV-2 infection. CDR3 length equals 12 residues. Per the germline V gene, CDR1 is LGHDT and CDR2 is YNNKEL (reference sequence). This clonotype was picked up a small number of times. Sequence at one end of the junction differs from germline and may be a read error. Unique molecular identifiers were attached to individual cDNA molecules. One entry per CDR3 protein, called by TCRdb with MiXCR from the 5' RACE reads. This table holds about 130,000 distinct CDR3 sequences, about 15% found once. The sequencing sample was made of whole blood. This receptor was taken from an adult who was a healthcare worker with PCR-confirmed SARS-CoV-2 infection or an uninfected control (not recorded which). The chain employs TRBV3-1 and TRBJ1-1; unclear D gene. The CDR3 DNA sequence: TGTGCCAGCAGCCAAGAACGTCTCCGCACAGCCTTT. Residues: CASSQERLRTAF.